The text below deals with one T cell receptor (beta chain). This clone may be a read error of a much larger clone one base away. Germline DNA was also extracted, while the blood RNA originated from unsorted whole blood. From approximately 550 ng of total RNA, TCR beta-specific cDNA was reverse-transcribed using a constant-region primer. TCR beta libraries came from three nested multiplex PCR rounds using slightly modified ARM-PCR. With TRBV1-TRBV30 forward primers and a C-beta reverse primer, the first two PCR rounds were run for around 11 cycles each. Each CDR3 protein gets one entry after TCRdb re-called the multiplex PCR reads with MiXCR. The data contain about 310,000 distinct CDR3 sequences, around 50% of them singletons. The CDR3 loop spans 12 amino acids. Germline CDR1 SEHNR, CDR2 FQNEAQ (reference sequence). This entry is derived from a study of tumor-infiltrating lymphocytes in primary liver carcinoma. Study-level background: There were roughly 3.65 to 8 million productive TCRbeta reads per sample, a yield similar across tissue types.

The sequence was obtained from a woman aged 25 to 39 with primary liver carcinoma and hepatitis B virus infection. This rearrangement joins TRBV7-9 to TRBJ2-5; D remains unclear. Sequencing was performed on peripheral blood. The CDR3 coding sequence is TGTGCCAGCAGCTTGGTCCCAGAGGCCCAGTACTTC. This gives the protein CASSLVPEAQYF.